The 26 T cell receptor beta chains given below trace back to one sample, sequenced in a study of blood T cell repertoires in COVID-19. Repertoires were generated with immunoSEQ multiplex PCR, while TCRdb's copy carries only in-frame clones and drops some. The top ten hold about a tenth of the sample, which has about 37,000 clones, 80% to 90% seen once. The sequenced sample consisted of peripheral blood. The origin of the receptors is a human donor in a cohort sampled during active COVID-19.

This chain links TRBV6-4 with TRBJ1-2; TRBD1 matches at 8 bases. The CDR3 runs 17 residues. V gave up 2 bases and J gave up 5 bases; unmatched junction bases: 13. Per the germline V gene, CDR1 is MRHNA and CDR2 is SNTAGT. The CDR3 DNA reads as TGTGCCAGCAGTGACAGAGGCCCAGGGGGCCGTCTTTATGGCTACACCTTC. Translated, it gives CASSDRGPGGRLYGYTF.

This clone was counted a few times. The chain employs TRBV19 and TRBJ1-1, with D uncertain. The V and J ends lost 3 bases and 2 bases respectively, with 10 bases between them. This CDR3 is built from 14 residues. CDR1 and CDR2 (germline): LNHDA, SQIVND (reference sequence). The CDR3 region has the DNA TGTGCCAGTAGTATCGTACCAGGTAACACTGAAGCTTTCTTT. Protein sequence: CASSIVPGNTEAFF.

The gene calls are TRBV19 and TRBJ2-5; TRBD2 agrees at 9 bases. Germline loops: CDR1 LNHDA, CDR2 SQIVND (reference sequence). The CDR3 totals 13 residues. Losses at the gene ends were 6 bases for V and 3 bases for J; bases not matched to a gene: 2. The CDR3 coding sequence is TGTGCCAGTAGCAGACTAGCGGAAGAGACCCAGTACTTC. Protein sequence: CASSRLAEETQYF.

The CDR3: CASSLRQGAPPGELFF. CDR3 DNA sequence: TGTGCCAGCAGTTTAAGACAGGGGGCTCCCCCCGGGGAGCTGTTTTTT. The chain uses TRBV27 and TRBJ2-2; 10 positions match TRBD1. The germline CDR1 and CDR2 sequences are MNHEY and SMNVEV (reference sequence). V gave up 2 bases and J gave up 6 bases; unmatched junction bases: 6. The CDR3 has 16 amino acids.

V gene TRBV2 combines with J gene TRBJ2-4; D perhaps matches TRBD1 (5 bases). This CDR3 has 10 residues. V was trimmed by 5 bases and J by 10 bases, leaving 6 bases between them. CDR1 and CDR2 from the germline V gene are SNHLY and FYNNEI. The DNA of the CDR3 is TGTGCCAGCAGTCAGGGTATTCAGTACTTC. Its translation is CASSQGIQYF.

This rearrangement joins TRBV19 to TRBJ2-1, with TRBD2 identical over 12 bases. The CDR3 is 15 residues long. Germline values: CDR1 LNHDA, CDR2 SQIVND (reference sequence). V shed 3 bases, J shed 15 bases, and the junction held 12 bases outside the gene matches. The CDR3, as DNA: TGTGCCAGTAGTATTAACGTGGCTAGCGGGAGGGCCCCGTTCTTC. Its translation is CASSINVASGRAPFF.

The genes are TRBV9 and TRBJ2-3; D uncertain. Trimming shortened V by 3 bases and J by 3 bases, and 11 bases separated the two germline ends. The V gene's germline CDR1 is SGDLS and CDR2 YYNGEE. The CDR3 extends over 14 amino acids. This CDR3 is CASSALGPTDTQYF. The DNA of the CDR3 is TGTGCCAGCAGCGCCCTCGGTCCGACAGATACGCAGTATTTT.

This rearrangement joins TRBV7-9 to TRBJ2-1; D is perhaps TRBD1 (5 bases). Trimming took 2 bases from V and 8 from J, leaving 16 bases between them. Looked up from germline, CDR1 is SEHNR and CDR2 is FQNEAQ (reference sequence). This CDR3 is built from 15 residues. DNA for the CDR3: TGTGCCAGCAGCTTATCTCTTCCAGGGAACGATGAGCAGTTCTTC. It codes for CASSLSLPGNDEQFF.

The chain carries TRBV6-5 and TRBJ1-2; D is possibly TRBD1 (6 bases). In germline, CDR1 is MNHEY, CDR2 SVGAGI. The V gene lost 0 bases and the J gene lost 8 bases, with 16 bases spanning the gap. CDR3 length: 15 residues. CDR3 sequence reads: CASSYSGAGAAGYTF. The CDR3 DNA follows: TGTGCCAGCAGTTACTCGGGAGCAGGGGCAGCCGGCTACACCTTC.

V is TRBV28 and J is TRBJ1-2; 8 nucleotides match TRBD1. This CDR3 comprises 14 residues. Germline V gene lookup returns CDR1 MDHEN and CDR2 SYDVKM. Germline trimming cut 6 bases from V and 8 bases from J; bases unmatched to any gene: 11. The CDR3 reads CASRPTGQGEGYTF. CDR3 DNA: TGTGCCAGCAGACCTACCGGACAGGGTGAGGGCTACACCTTC.

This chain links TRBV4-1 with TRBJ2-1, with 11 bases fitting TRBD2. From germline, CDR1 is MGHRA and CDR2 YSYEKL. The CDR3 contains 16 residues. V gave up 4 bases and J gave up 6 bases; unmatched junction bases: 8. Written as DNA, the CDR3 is TGCGCCAGCAGCCCTCGTAGCGGGAGGGCCATCAATGAGCAGTTCTTC. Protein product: CASSPRSGRAINEQFF.

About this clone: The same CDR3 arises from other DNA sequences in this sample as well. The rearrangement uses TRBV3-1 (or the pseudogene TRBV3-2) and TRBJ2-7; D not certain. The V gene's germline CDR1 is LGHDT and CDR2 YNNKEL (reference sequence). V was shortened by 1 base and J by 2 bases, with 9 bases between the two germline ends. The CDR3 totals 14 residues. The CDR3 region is CASSQGAGTYEQYF. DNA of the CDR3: TGTGCCAGCAGCCAAGGGGCAGGCACCTACGAGCAGTACTTC.

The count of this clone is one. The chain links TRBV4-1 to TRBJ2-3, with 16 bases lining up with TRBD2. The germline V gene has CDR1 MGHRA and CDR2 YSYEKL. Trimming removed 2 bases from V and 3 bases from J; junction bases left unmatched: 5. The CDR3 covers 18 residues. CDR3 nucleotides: TGCGCCAGCAGCCAAACCGGGACTAGCGGGAGGGTGACAGATACGCAGTATTTT. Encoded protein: CASSQTGTSGRVTDTQYF.

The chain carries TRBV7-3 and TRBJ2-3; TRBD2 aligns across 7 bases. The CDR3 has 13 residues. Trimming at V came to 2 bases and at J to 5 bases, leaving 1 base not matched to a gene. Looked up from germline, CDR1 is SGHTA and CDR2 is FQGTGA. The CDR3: CASSLAGVDTQYF. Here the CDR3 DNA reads TGTGCCAGCAGCTTAGCGGGGGTAGATACGCAGTATTTT.

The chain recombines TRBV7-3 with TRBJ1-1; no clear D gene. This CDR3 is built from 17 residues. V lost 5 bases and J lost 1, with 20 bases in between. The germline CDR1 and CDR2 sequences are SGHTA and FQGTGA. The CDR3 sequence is CASSPDPFRVTNTEAFF. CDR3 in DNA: TGTGCCAGCAGCCCCGATCCGTTTCGGGTGACGAACACTGAAGCTTTCTTT.

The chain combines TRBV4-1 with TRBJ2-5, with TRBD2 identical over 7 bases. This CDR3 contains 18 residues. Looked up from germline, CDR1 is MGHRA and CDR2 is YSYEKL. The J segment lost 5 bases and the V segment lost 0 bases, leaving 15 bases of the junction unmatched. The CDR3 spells CASSQDPSGGFPAETQYF. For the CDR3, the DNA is TGCGCCAGCAGCCAAGATCCTAGCGGCGGGTTTCCCGCTGAGACCCAGTACTTC.

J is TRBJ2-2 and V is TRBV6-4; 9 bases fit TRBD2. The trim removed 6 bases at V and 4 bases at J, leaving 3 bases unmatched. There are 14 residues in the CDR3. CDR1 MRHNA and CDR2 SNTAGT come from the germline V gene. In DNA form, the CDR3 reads TGTGCCAGCAGAGGGACTAGCTCCACCGGGGAGCTGTTTTTT. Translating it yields CASRGTSSTGELFF.

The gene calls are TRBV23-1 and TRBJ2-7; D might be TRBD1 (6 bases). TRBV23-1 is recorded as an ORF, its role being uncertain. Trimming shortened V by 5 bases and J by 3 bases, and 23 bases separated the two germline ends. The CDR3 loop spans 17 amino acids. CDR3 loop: CASSDTGLDSQLYEQYF. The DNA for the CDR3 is TGCGCCAGCAGTGATACCGGGTTGGACAGCCAACTCTACGAGCAGTACTTC.

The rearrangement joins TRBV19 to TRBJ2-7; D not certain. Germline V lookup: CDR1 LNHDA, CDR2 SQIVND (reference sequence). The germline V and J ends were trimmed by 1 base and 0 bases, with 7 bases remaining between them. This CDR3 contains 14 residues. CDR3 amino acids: CASSIARSSYEQYF. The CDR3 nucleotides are TGTGCCAGTAGTATAGCTAGGAGCTCCTACGAGCAGTACTTC.

The CDR3 region is CASRTTSYEQYF. CDR3 nucleotide sequence: TGTGCCAGCAGAACCACATCCTACGAGCAGTACTTC. This chain connects TRBV6-5 to TRBJ2-7; D is ambiguous. V was cut by 6 bases and J by 1 base, with 7 bases left in between. CDR3 size: 12 residues. Germline V CDR1 and CDR2: MNHEY, SVGAGI.

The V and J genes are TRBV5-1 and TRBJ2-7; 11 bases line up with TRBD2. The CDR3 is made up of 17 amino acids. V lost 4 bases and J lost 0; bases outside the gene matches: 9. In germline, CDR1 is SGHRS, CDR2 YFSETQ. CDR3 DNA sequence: TGCGCCAGCAGCCCCGGACTAGCGGGTCCTAGCTCCTACGAGCAGTACTTC. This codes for CASSPGLAGPSSYEQYF.

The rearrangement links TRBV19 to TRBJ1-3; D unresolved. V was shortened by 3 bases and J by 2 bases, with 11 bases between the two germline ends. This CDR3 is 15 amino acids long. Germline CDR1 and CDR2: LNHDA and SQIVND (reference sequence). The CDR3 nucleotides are TGTGCCAGTAGTATTGGGCCAAATCCTGGAAACACCATATATTTT. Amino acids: CASSIGPNPGNTIYF. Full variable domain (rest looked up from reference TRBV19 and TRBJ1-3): DGGITQSPKYLFRKEGQNVTLSCEQNLNHDAMYWYRQDPGQGLRLIYYSQIVNDFQKGDIAEGYSVSREKKESFPLTVTSAQKNPTAFYLCASSIGPNPGNTIYFGEGSWLTVV.

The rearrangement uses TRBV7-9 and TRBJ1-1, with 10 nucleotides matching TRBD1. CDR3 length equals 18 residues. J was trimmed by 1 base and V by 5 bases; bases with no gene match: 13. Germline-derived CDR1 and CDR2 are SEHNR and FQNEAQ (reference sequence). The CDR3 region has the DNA TGTGCCAGCAGCCGAAGGACCGGTAGACAGGGGGCGAACACTGAAGCTTTCTTT. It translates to CASSRRTGRQGANTEAFF.

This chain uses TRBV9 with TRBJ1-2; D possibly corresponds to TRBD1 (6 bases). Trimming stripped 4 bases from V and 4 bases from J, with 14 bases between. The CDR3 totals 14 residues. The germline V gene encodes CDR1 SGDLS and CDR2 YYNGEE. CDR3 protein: CASSPTGNAYGYTF. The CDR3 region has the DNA TGTGCCAGCAGCCCGACAGGTAACGCCTATGGCTACACCTTC.

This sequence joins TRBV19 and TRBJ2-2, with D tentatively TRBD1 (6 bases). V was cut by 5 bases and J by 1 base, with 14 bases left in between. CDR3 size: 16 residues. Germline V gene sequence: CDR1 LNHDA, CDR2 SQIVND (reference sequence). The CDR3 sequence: CASSPKTGGNTGELFF. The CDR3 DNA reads TGTGCCAGTAGTCCAAAGACAGGTGGGAACACCGGGGAGCTGTTTTTT.

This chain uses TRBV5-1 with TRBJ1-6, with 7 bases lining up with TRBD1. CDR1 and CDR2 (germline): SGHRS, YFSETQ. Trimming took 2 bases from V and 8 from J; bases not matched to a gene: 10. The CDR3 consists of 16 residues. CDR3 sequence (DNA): TGCGCCAGCAGCTTAACAGGGGCCCTCGCGGATTCACCCCTCCACTTT. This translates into CASSLTGALADSPLHF.